This T cell receptor beta chain was identified in a study of blood T cell repertoires in COVID-19. The wider study: The analysed material was cDNA or gDNA that came from T cells, B-cell-depleted T cells, or PBMCs.

Measured with immunoSEQ multiplex PCR; TCRdb has only the in-frame clones, and not every one. Seen here are approximately 310,000 clones, 80% to 90% observed once, and the top ten hold roughly 2.2%. Clinical history as reported by participants underpinned cohort assignment. Two consecutive negative NP/OP PCR tests, clearance, or resolved symptoms defined Cohort 3 recovery. The CDR3 sequence is 15 residues long. J gave up 2 bases and V 5 bases, and 8 bases lay outside the gene matches. The germline V gene has CDR1 SGHTA and CDR2 FQGNSA. The origin of this receptor is a man under 40 who had recovered from COVID-19. The chain is built from TRBV7-2 and TRBJ1-2; TRBD1 matches 7 bases. The material sequenced was PBMCs or T cells enriched from blood (not recorded which). The CDR3 here is CASSRNRDSNYGYTF. The CDR3 nucleotides are TGTGCCAGCAGCAGAAACCGGGACAGCAACTATGGCTACACCTTC.